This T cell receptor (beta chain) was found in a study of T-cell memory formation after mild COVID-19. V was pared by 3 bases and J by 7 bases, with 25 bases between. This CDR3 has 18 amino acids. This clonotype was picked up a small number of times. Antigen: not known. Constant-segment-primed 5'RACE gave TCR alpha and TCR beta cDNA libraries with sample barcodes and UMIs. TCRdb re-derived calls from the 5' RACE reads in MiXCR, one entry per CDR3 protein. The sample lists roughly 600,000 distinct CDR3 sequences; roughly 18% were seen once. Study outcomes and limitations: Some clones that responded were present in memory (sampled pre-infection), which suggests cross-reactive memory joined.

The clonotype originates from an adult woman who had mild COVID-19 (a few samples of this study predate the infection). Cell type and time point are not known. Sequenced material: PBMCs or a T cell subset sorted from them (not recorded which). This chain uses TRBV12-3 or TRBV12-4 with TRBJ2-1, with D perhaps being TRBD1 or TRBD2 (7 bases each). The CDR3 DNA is TGTGCCAGCAGTTTGGGGAAGAGGGGGCGGGAGAGTGGGAATGAGCAGTTCTTC. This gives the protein CASSLGKRGRESGNEQFF.